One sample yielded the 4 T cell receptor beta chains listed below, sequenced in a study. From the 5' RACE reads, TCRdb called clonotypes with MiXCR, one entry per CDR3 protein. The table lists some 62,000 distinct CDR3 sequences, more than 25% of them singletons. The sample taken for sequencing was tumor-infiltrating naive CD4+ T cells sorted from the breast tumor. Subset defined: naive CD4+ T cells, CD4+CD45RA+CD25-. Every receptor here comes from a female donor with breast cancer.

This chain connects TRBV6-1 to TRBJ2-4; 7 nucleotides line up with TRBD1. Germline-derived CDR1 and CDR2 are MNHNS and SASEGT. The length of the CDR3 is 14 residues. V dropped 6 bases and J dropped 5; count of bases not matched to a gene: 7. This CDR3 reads CASRTGTVENIQYF. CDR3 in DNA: TGTGCCAGCAGGACGGGGACAGTCGAAAACATTCAGTACTTC.

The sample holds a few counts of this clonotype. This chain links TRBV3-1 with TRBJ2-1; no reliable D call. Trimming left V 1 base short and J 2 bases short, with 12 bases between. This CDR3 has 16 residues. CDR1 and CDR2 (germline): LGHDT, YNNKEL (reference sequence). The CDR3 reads CASSQGNYYPYNEQFF. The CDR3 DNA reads TGTGCCAGCAGCCAAGGGAACTACTACCCCTACAATGAGCAGTTCTTC.

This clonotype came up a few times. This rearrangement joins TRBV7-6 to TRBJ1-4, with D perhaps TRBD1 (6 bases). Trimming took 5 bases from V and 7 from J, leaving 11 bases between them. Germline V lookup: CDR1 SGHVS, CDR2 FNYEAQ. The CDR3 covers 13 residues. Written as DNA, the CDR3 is TGTGCCAGCAGCCCTGCACAGGGTGAAAAACTGTTTTTT. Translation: CASSPAQGEKLFF.

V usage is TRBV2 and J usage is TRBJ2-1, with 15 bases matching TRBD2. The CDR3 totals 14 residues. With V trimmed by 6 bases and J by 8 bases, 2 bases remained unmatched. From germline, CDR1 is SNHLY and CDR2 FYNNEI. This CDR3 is CASRGTSGGYEQFF. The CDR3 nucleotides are TGTGCCAGCAGGGGGACTAGCGGGGGGTATGAGCAGTTCTTC.